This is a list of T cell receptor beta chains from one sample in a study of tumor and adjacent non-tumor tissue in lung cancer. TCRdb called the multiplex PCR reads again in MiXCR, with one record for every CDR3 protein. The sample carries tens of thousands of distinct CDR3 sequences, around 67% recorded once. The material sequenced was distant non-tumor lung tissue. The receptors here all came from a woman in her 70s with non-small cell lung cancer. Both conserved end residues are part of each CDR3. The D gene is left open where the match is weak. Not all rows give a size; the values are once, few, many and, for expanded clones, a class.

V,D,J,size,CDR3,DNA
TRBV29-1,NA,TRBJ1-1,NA,CSVVPSYVNTETFF,TGCAGCGTTGTCCCGTCCTACGTGAACACTGAAACCTTCTTT
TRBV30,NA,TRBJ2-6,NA,CAWSRTAAGANVLAF,TGTGCCTGGAGTAGGACAGCAGCTGGGGCCAACGTCCTGGCTTTC
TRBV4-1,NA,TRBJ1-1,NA,CACSQDSGGEGAFF,TGTGCCTGCAGCCAAGATTCTGGGGGTGAGGGAGCTTTCTTT
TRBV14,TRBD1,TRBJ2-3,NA,CASSQDREADTQYF,TGTGCTAGCAGCCAGGACAGGGAAGCAGATACGCAGTATTTT
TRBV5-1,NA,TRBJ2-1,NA,CPSSLVGDNEQSF,TGCCCCAGCAGCTTAGTGGGGGACAATGAGCAGTCCTTC
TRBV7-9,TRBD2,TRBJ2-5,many,CASSLGTSGKETQYF,TGTGCCAGCAGCTTAGGGACTAGCGGAAAAGAGACCCAGTACTTC
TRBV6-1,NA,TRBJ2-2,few,CASIILQGLMAGELFF,TGTGCCAGCATCATATTACAGGGACTGATGGCCGGGGAGCTGTTTTTT
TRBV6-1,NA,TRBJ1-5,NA,CSSSETRGNQPQRF,TGTTCCAGCAGTGAAACAAGGGGAAACCAGCCCCAGCGTTTT
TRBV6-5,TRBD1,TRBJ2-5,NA,CASSLGQVLETQYF,TGTGCCAGCAGCCTGGGACAGGTGTTAGAGACCCAGTACTTC
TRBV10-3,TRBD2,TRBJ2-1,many,CAISSSGNSYNEQFF,TGTGCCATCAGCAGTAGCGGGAACTCCTACAATGAGCAGTTCTTC
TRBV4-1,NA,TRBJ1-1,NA,CASSYPLNTEAFF,TGCGCCAGCAGCTACCCCCTGAACACTGAAGCCTTCTTT
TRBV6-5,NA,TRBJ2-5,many,CASSYRDYQETQYF,TGTGCCAGCAGTTACCGGGACTACCAAGAGACCCAGTACTTC
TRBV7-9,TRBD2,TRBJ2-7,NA,CASSSTSGDRKQYF,TGTGCCAGCAGCTCGACTAGCGGGGACCGCAAGCAGTACTTC
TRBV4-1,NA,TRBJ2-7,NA,CASNQQQGQVAGKWYEQYF,TGCGCCAGCAACCAACAACAGGGGCAGGTAGCGGGAAAGTGGTACGAGCAGTACTTC
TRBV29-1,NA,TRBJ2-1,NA,CSIESLAGGEQFF,TGCAGCATTGAGAGCCTTGCTGGAGGTGAGCAGTTCTTC
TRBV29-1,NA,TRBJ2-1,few,CSLKWEFGNEQFF,TGTAGCCTCAAATGGGAATTTGGGAATGAGCAGTTCTTC
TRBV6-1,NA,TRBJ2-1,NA,CAGSVYSEQFF,TGTGCCGGCAGTGTATACAGTGAGCAGTTCTTC
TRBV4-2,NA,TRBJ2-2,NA,CASSQDWAANTVELCF,TGTGCCAGCAGCCAAGATTGGGCCGCGAACACCGTGGAGCTGTGTTTT
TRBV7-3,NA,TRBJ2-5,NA,CGSSSLASQETQYF,TGTGGCAGCAGCTCATTGGCTAGCCAAGAGACCCAGTACTTC
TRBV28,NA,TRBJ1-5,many,CASSLSTAGNQPQHF,TGTGCCAGCAGTTTGAGTACAGCCGGCAATCAGCCCCAGCATTTT
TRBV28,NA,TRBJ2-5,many,CASSFGSGKETQYF,TGTGCCAGCAGTTTTGGTAGCGGTAAAGAGACCCAGTACTTC
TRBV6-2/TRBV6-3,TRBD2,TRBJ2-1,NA,CGSTFGTSGRTRNEQFF,TGTGGCAGCACTTTCGGGACTAGCGGGAGGACGCGTAATGAGCAGTTCTTC
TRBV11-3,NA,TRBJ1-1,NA,CASSLEGGGSEALF,TGTGCCAGCAGCTTAGAAGGTGGGGGGTCTGAGGCTCTCTTT
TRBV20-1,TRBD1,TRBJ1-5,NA,CSVSPGTGFHQPQHF,TGCAGTGTAAGTCCCGGGACAGGGTTCCATCAGCCCCAGCATTTT
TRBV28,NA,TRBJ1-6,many,CASSTLTRNYNSPLHF,TGTGCCAGCAGTACCCTGACAAGGAACTATAATTCACCCCTCCACTTT
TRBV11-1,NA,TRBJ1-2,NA,CASGHSGVGYSYTF,TGTGCCAGCGGGCATTCGGGAGTTGGTTATAGCTACACCTTC
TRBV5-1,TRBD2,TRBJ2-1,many,CASSPGLASNEQFF,TGCGCCAGCAGTCCCGGACTAGCCTCCAATGAGCAGTTCTTC
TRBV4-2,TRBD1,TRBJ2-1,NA,CDSSHRQGVTNEQFF,TGTGACAGCAGCCATAGACAGGGAGTTACCAATGAGCAGTTCTTC
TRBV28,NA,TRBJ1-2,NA,CANSLRTEGYTF,TGTGCCAACAGTCTCAGGACAGAAGGCTACACCTTC
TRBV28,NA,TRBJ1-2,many,CASSTTAFYGYTF,TGTGCCAGCAGCACGACAGCTTTCTATGGCTACACCTTC
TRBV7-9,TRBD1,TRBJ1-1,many,CASSSSLQGTGAGEAFF,TGTGCCAGCAGCTCAAGTTTGCAGGGGACAGGGGCTGGTGAAGCTTTCTTT
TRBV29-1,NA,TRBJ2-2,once,CRVVSGTGELFF,TGCAGGGTTGTCTCTGGCACCGGGGAGCTATTTTTT
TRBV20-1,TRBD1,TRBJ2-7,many,CSADDPGQGTYEQYF,TGCAGTGCTGACGACCCGGGACAGGGCACCTACGAGCAGTACTTC
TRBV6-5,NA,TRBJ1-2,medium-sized,CASSYSINQGHGYTF,TGTGCCAGCAGTTACTCGATTAATCAGGGACATGGCTACACCTTC
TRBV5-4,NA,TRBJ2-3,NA,CASSQGWRATDTQYF,TGTGCCAGCAGCCAGGGGTGGAGGGCTACAGATACGCAGTATTTT
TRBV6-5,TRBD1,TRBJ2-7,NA,CAVTGQGRIEHYF,TGTGCCGTCACGGGACAGGGTCGCATCGAGCATTACTTC
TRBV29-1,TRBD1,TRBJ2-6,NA,CSVEDRDRGRLSPGANVLTF,TGCAGCGTTGAGGATCGGGACAGGGGGCGGCTAAGCCCTGGGGCCAACGTCCTGACTTTC
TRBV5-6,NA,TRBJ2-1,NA,CASRVGLLRNEQSF,TGTGCCAGCAGAGTAGGGTTACTGAGGAATGAGCAGTCCTTC
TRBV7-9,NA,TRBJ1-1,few,CASSLSDPNTEAFF,TGTGCCAGCAGCTTATCCGACCCGAACACTGAAGCTTTCTTT
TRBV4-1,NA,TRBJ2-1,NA,CASSQGGIEQFF,TGCGCCAGCAGCCAGGGCGGCATTGAGCAGTTCTTC
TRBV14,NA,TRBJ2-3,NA,CAGSRGNGRRTVTQYF,TGTGCCGGCAGCCGGGGGAACGGGCGGAGGACGGTCACGCAGTATTTT
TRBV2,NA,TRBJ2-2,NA,CASTSGEMAPRELFF,TGTGCCAGCACTAGTGGCGAGATGGCGCCCAGGGAACTGTTTTTT
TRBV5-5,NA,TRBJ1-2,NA,CASSFAGTKLYGCTF,NA
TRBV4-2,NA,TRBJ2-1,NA,CASSQDGSENNERSF,TGTGCCAGTAGCCAAGATGGGTCGGAGAACAATGAGCGGTCCTTC
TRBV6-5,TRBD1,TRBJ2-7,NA,CASSSGTGGYEHYF,TGTGCCAGCAGTTCCGGGACAGGGGGCTACGAGCACTACTTT
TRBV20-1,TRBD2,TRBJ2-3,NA,CSARSTGLVADTQYF,TGCAGTGCTAGATCTACCGGACTAGTAGCAGATACGCAGTATTTT
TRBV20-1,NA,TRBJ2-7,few,CSARPLLLDLHEQYF,TGCAGTGCTAGGCCCCTCTTATTGGACCTCCACGAGCAGTACTTC
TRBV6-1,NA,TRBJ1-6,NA,CDSSDGSSLLHF,TGTGACAGCAGTGACGGTAGTTCCCTCCTCCACTTT
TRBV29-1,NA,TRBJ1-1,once,CSVEMVIRNTEAFF,TGCAGCGTTGAAATGGTGATCAGGAACACTGAAGCTTTCTTT
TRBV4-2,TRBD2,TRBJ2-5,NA,CATSVRLAAEGEAQYF,TGTGCCACCAGCGTCCGACTAGCGGCCGAAGGGGAGGCCCAGTACTTC
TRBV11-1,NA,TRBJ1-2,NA,CASTQSGVGYGYTF,TGTGCCAGCACTCAGTCTGGAGTTGGCTATGGCTACACCTTC
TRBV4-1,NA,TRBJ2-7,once,CTSSQPGLSSYEQYF,TGCACTAGCAGCCAACCGGGATTAAGCTCCTACGAGCAGTACTTC
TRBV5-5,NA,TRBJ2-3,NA,CASSMLEHGDSTDRQYF,TGTGCCAGCAGCATGTTAGAGCATGGAGATAGCACAGATAGACAGTATTTT
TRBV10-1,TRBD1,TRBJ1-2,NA,CTSSVRDRDNDYTF,TGCACCAGCAGTGTAAGAGACAGGGACAATGACTACACCTTC
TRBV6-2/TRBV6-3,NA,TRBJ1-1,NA,CASNYRLGYLGAFF,TGTGCCAGCAATTACCGACTTGGGTATCTTGGAGCTTTCTTT
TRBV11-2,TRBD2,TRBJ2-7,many,CASSLGEREGREQYF,TGTGCCAGCAGTTTAGGGGAGCGGGAGGGTCGCGAGCAGTACTTC
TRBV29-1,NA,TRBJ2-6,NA,CSAEDRSSGANVLTF,TGCAGCGCTGAAGATAGGAGCTCTGGGGCCAACGTCCTAACTTTC
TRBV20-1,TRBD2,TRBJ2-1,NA,CSADGTSGDNEQLF,TGCAGTGCTGACGGGACTAGCGGGGACAACGAGCAGCTCTTC